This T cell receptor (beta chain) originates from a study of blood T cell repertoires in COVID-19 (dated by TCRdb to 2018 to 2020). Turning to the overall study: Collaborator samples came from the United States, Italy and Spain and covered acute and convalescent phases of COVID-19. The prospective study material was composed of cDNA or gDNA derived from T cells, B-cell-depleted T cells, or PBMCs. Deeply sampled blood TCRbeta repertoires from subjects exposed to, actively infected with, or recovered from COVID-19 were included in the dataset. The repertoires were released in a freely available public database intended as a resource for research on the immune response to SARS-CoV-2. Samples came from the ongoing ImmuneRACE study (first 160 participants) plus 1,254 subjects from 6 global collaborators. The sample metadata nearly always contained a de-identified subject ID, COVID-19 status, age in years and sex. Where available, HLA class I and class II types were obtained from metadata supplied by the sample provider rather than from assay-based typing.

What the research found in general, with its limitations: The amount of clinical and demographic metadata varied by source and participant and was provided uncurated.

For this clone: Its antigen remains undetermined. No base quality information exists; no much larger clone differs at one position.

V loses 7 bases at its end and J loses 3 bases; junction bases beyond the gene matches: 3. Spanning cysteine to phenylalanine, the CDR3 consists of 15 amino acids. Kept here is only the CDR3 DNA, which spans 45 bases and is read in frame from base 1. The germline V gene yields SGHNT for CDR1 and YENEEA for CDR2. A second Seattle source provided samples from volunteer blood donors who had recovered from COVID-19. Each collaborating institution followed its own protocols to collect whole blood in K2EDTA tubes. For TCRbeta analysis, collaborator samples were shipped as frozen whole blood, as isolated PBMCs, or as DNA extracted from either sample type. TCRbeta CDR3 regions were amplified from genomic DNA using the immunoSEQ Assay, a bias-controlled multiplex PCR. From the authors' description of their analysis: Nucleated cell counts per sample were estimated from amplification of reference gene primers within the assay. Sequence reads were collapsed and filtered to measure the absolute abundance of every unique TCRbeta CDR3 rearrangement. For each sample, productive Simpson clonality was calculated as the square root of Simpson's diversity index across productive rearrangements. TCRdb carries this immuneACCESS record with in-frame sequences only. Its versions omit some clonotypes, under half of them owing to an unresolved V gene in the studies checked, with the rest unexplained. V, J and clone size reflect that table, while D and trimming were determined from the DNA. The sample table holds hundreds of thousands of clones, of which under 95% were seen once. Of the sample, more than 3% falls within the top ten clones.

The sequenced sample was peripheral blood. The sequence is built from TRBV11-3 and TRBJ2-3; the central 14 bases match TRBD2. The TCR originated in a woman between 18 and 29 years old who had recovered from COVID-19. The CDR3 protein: CASKTSGRGTDTQYF. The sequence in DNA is TGTGCCAGCAAGACTAGCGGGAGGGGGACAGATACGCAGTATTTT.